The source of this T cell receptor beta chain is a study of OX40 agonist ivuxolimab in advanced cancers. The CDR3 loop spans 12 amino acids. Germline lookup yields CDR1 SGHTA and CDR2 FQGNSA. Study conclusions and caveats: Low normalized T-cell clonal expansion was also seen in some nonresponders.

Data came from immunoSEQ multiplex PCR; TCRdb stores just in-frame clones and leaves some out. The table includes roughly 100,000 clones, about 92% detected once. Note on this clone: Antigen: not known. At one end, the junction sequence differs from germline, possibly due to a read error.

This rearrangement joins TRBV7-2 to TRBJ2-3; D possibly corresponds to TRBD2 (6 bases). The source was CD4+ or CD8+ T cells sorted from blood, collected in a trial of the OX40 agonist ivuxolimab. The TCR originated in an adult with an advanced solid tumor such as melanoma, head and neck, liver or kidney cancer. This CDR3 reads CASSLALAGGFF. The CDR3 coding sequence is TGTGCCAGCAGCTTAGCCCTTGCCGGGGGTTTTTTT. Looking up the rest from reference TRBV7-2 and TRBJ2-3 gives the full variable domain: GAGVSQSPSNKVTEKGKDVELRCDPISGHTALYWYRQSLGQGLEFLIYFQGNSAPDKSGLPSDRFSAERTGGSVSTLTIQRTQQEDSAVYLCASSLALAGGFFGPGTRLTVL.